One sample yielded the 8 T cell receptor beta chains listed below, sequenced in a study of post-analysis software for immune sequencing data. Their target antigens are unknown. The TCR beta cDNA libraries carried unique molecular identifiers. TCRdb used MiXCR to reprocess the PCR reads, holding one entry per CDR3 protein. This table holds hundreds of thousands of distinct CDR3 sequences, 30% found once. Notes on the study in general: Roughly 5 TRBV segments occurring more often in patients than controls included TRBV5-6, TRBV5-1 and TRBV20-1.

Sequenced sample: blood. Every receptor here comes from a girl aged 5 to 17 with multiple sclerosis.

The chain links TRBV28 to TRBJ2-7; TRBD1 might be the D (6 bases). The CDR3 extends over 13 amino acids. V lost 5 bases, J lost 6 bases, and 14 bases lay in between. Germline-derived CDR1 and CDR2 are MDHEN and SYDVKM. The CDR3 DNA follows: TGTGCCAGCAGTCCGGACAGCGGCGGCGAGCAGTACTTC. This gives the protein CASSPDSGGEQYF.

The rearrangement links TRBV10-3 to TRBJ2-7; 13 nucleotides line up with TRBD2. J gave up 3 bases and V 0 bases, and 8 bases lay outside the gene matches. From germline, CDR1 is ENHRY and CDR2 SYGVKD. The CDR3 extends over 18 amino acids. This CDR3 is CAISESTGTSGVNYEQYF. CDR3 coding DNA: TGTGCCATCAGTGAGTCCACGGGGACTAGCGGGGTCAACTACGAGCAGTACTTC.

The rearrangement joins TRBV2 to TRBJ1-5; D possibly corresponds to TRBD1 (5 bases). Germline values: CDR1 SNHLY, CDR2 FYNNEI. The CDR3 length is 14 residues. Trimming cost V 6 bases and J 7 bases, with 16 bases left between them. CDR3 nucleotides: TGTGCCAGCAGCGTGAGCGGGGGTTCCCAGCCCCAGCATTTT. Translation gives CASSVSGGSQPQHF. The full variable domain, with the rest looked up from reference TRBV2 and TRBJ1-5, is EPEVTQTPSHQVTQMGQEVILRCVPISNHLYFYWYRQILGQKVEFLVSFYNNEISEKSEIFDDQFSVERPDGSNFTLKIRSTKLEDSAMYFCASSVSGGSQPQHFGDGTRLSIL.

The rearrangement links TRBV4-3 to TRBJ2-7; a possible D gene is TRBD2 (5 bases). The germline gives CDR1 LGHNA, CDR2 YSLEER. V was trimmed by 1 base and J by 4 bases, leaving 14 bases between them. This CDR3 spans 15 amino acids. CDR3 residues: CASSQVAVGVYEQYF. CDR3 sequence (DNA): TGCGCCAGCAGCCAAGTGGCCGTCGGGGTGTACGAGCAGTACTTC.

The sample holds a few counts of this clonotype. The chain employs TRBV18 and TRBJ2-1; D possibly corresponds to TRBD2 (7 bases). CDR1 is KGHSH, CDR2 LQKENI, per germline. The CDR3 is made up of 13 amino acids. V shed 10 bases and J shed 9 bases, with 19 bases lying between them. In DNA, the CDR3 is TGTGCCACCTCCGAGGTAGGGGGGGTTGAGCAGTTCTTC. This gives the protein CATSEVGGVEQFF.

This clonotype was recorded many times. CDR3 region: CAISEPSSYEQYF. DNA of the CDR3: TGTGCCATCAGTGAGCCCAGCTCCTACGAGCAGTACTTC. The genes are TRBV10-3 and TRBJ2-7; no clear D gene. Deletions cut 2 bases from V and 0 bases from J, with 5 bases between. The CDR3 extends over 13 amino acids. CDR1 is ENHRY and CDR2 is SYGVKD in the germline V gene.

In regard to this clonotype: A much larger clone differs from this one at a single base, so this may be a read error. The V and J genes are TRBV5-1 and TRBJ2-1; no reliable D call. There are 15 residues in the CDR3. Looked up from germline, CDR1 is SGHRS and CDR2 is YFSETQ. In DNA form, the CDR3 reads TGCGCCAGCAGCTTGGACTTCCCGACCTACAATGAGCGGTTCTTC. It is translated as CASSLDFPTYNERFF.

This rearrangement joins TRBV6-1 to TRBJ1-2, with D uncertain. This CDR3 contains 10 residues. Germline assignment: CDR1 MNHNS and CDR2 SASEGT. V was pared by 8 bases and J by 13 bases, with 14 bases between. CDR3 region: CASGAPISTF. Here the CDR3 DNA reads TGTGCCAGCGGAGCCCCCATTTCCACCTTC.